Sequencing of this TCR beta chain was carried out in a study of vaccination effects on CD4 cells after COVID-19. Turning to the study itself: Post-vaccine samples followed the second dose by a median of 72 days. Study-level results: Convalescent patients were scarce, and early post-infection timepoints were absent.

In regard to this clone: Its antigen is undetermined.

Under the ViraFEST assay, PBMC were stimulated with viral peptide pools so that antigen-specific CD4+ T cells expanded. Sequencing was performed afterwards. Following a roughly 11-day culture, CD4+ T cells were purified. Participants got two doses of BNT162b2 or mRNA-1273 vaccine. Produced via immunoSEQ multiplex PCR; TCRdb's table is partial and in-frame only. The sample has about 80,000 clones; under 80% are singletons. J gave up 2 bases and V 2 bases, and 6 bases lay outside the gene matches. The CDR3 length is 17 residues. Germline CDR1 SGHTA, CDR2 FQGTGA. Source: CD4+ T cells from PBMCs cultured with HCoV-OC43 spike peptides, taken after COVID-19 vaccination. The sample's subset: HCoV-OC43 spike overlapping peptide pool stimulation. The sequence was obtained from a human donor who received a COVID-19 vaccine. This chain links TRBV7-3 with TRBJ2-3, with 11 bases fitting TRBD2. This CDR3 reads CASSLEGTSGTTDTQYF. CDR3 nucleotide sequence: TGTGCCAGCAGCTTAGAGGGGACTAGCGGCACCACAGATACGCAGTATTTT.